One sample yielded the 26 T cell receptor beta chains listed below, sequenced in a study of brain T cells in children with intractable seizures. Repertoires were generated with immunoSEQ multiplex PCR, while TCRdb's copy carries only in-frame clones and drops some. Of roughly 69,000 clones listed, about 96% are singletons. Here the sequenced sample was peripheral blood, taken at surgery. The receptors here all came from a boy under three years old with focal cortical dysplasia and intractable seizures.

This chain connects TRBV5-1 to TRBJ2-7, with D perhaps matching TRBD2 (6 bases). This CDR3 contains 14 residues. Germline loops: CDR1 SGHRS, CDR2 YFSETQ. Trimming pared 0 bases from V and 5 bases from J, leaving 12 bases between. The CDR3 reads CASSLAGVLDEQYF. DNA of the CDR3: TGCGCCAGCAGCTTGGCGGGAGTCTTGGACGAGCAGTACTTC.

V gene TRBV27 combines with J gene TRBJ1-1; 7 bases match TRBD1. J lost 5 bases, V lost 2 bases, and 5 bases had no gene match. The CDR3 has 14 residues. Germline CDR1 MNHEY, CDR2 SMNVEV (reference sequence). CDR3 protein: CASSLGDRETEAFF. The CDR3 DNA reads TGTGCCAGCAGTTTAGGTGACAGGGAAACTGAAGCTTTCTTT.

CDR3 DNA sequence: TGTGCCAGCAGTTACTCGTTACAGGGCTGGAATTCACCCCTCCACTTT. The encoded protein is CASSYSLQGWNSPLHF. The V gene is TRBV6-5, the J gene TRBJ1-6; a possible D gene is TRBD1 (6 bases). CDR3 size: 16 residues. The V end lost 0 bases, the J end lost 7 bases, and 13 bases lay between the germline ends. Germline CDR1 and CDR2: MNHEY and SVGAGI.

The genes are TRBV3-1 (or the pseudogene TRBV3-2) and TRBJ2-1; D is undetermined. Germline CDR1 and CDR2: LGHDT and YNNKEL (reference sequence). This CDR3 spans 16 amino acids. The V gene lost 0 bases and the J gene lost 7 bases, with 16 bases spanning the gap. CDR3 bases: TGTGCCAGCAGCCAAGATTTATTGATCTTATCTAATGAGCAGTTCTTC. Residues: CASSQDLLILSNEQFF.

The chain links TRBV7-2 to TRBJ1-1; possibly TRBD1 for D (5 bases). This CDR3 has 18 amino acids. V was cut by 5 bases and J by 4 bases, with 26 bases left in between. Germline lookup yields CDR1 SGHTA and CDR2 FQGNSA. The CDR3 DNA reads as TGTGCCAGCAGCCCCGTAAGAGGGGCCGTTTTGGTCGGCACTGAAGCTTTCTTT. This codes for CASSPVRGAVLVGTEAFF.

CDR3 DNA: TGTGCCAGCAGCCTAGTCCCGGGGGGTTCCTACAATGAGCAGTTCTTC. This gives the protein CASSLVPGGSYNEQFF. This chain connects TRBV7-2 to TRBJ2-1; 7 bases agree with TRBD2. The CDR3 has 16 amino acids. Germline-derived CDR1 and CDR2 are SGHTA and FQGNSA. V shed 5 bases, J shed 1 base, and the junction held 8 bases outside the gene matches.

This clone came up once. This sequence joins TRBV4-2 and TRBJ2-7; no clear D. The ends were cut back, 4 bases at V and 5 bases at J, with 15 bases in the middle. Germline CDR1 LGHNA, CDR2 YNFKEQ. This CDR3 is built from 14 residues. The CDR3 DNA follows: TGTGCCAGCAGCCCCCAGGTGACTGGGGACGAGCAGTACTTC. The encoded protein is CASSPQVTGDEQYF.

In this sample, this clone turned up a few times. V usage is TRBV10-3 and J usage is TRBJ1-2, with unresolved D. The CDR3 runs to 12 residues. Trimming took off 2 bases at V and 3 bases at J, with 4 bases between the two ends. CDR1 is ENHRY, CDR2 SYGVKD, per germline. The CDR3 here is CAISETDYGYTF. CDR3 nucleotides: TGTGCCATCAGTGAGACAGACTATGGCTACACCTTC.

This chain uses TRBV4-2 with TRBJ1-2, with D unclear. V dropped 4 bases and J dropped 3 bases, with 12 bases sitting between them. The CDR3 is 14 residues long. Germline values: CDR1 LGHNA, CDR2 YNFKEQ. DNA of the CDR3: TGTGCCAGCAGCCTAGACACAGCGGACTATGGCTACACCTTC. This gives the protein CASSLDTADYGYTF.

The chain carries TRBV23-1 and TRBJ2-7; D not certain. TRBV23-1 belongs to the ORF category, with a function that is uncertain. V gave up 2 bases and J gave up 0 bases, with 11 bases separating them. The CDR3 spans 15 residues. This CDR3 reads CASSQISDNSYEQYF. The CDR3, as DNA: TGCGCCAGCAGTCAAATCTCCGACAACTCCTACGAGCAGTACTTC.

The genes are TRBV20-1 and TRBJ2-1; TRBD2 matches 11 bases. Germline CDR1 is DFQATT and CDR2 is SNEGSKA (reference sequence). J was trimmed by 4 bases and V by 3 bases; bases with no gene match: 2. The CDR3 has 14 amino acids. Here the CDR3 reads CSASRTSGYNEQFF. The CDR3 DNA reads as TGCAGTGCTAGTAGGACTAGCGGGTACAATGAGCAGTTCTTC.

The chain has TRBV6-6 and TRBJ2-1; 10 nucleotides line up with TRBD2. J lost 7 bases, V lost 0 bases, and 6 bases had no gene match. The CDR3 covers 16 residues. CDR1 MNHNY and CDR2 SVGAGI come from the germline V gene (reference sequence). The CDR3 nucleotides read TGTGCCAGCAGTTACTCGAGCGGGGGGGCCTTAAATGAGCAGTTCTTC. This translates into CASSYSSGGALNEQFF.

V and J are TRBV9 and TRBJ2-5; D not certain. V was pared by 0 bases and J by 1 base, with 4 bases between. The CDR3 runs to 13 residues. Germline V gene sequence: CDR1 SGDLS, CDR2 YYNGEE. This CDR3 reads CASSVASQETQYF. In DNA, the CDR3 is TGTGCCAGCAGCGTAGCCAGCCAAGAGACCCAGTACTTC.

The chain is built from TRBV29-1 and TRBJ1-2; D gene unclear. The V end lost 7 bases, the J end lost 6 bases, and 18 bases lay between the germline ends. Germline-derived CDR1 and CDR2 are SQVTM and ANQGSEA. The CDR3 has 13 residues. The chain's CDR3 is CSADANSGNGYTF. The CDR3 nucleotides read TGCAGCGCTGACGCGAACAGTGGCAATGGCTACACCTTC.

This sequence joins TRBV7-3 and TRBJ2-7; D is unclear. V was trimmed by 3 bases and J by 0 bases, leaving 12 bases between them. This CDR3 region has 15 residues. Germline V CDR1 and CDR2: SGHTA, FQGTGA. CDR3 sequence reads: CASSFKVGSSYEQYF. In nucleotides, the CDR3 is TGTGCCAGCAGCTTTAAGGTAGGCAGCTCCTACGAGCAGTACTTC. Variable domain in full (rest from reference TRBV7-3 and TRBJ2-7): GAGVSQTPSNKVTEKGKYVELRCDPISGHTALYWYRQSLGQGPEFLIYFQGTGAADDSGLPNDRFFAVRPEGSVSTLKIQRTERGDSAVYLCASSFKVGSSYEQYFGPGTRLTVT.

The rearrangement uses TRBV7-9 and TRBJ1-6; D gene uncertain. The CDR3 extends over 15 amino acids. With 3 bases removed from V and 0 bases from J, the gap between germline ends came to 6 bases. Germline assignment: CDR1 SEHNR and CDR2 FQNEAQ (reference sequence). The CDR3 nucleotides read TGTGCCAGCAGCTTGAGGAGCTCCTATAATTCACCCCTCCACTTT. Its translation: CASSLRSSYNSPLHF.

The chain has TRBV18 and TRBJ2-2; 10 bases are a match to TRBD2. This CDR3 contains 17 residues. Trimming at V came to 2 bases and at J to 3 bases, leaving 6 bases not matched to a gene. Germline CDR1 is KGHSH and CDR2 is LQKENI. The CDR3 coding sequence is TGTGCCAGCTCACCATTGGGGCTAGCGGGAGACACCGGGGAGCTGTTTTTT. It translates to CASSPLGLAGDTGELFF.

This rearrangement joins TRBV5-4 to TRBJ1-2; unclear D gene. Germline loops: CDR1 SGHNT, CDR2 YYREEE (reference sequence). The CDR3 is 14 residues long. V was trimmed by 3 bases and J by 8 bases, leaving 17 bases between them. This CDR3 is CASSSGRPSRGYTF. The CDR3 DNA reads as TGTGCCAGCAGCTCTGGCCGCCCCAGCAGAGGCTACACCTTC.

The CDR3 DNA reads as TGTGCCATCAGCCAGGGGGCGTCTGGTCAGCCCCAGCATTTT. Encoded protein: CAISQGASGQPQHF. The V call is TRBV10-3, the J call TRBJ1-5; 8 bases are a match to TRBD1. The CDR3 has 14 amino acids. J was trimmed by 6 bases and V by 6 bases; bases with no gene match: 7. Germline V gives CDR1 ENHRY, CDR2 SYGVKD.

The chain couples TRBV3-1 (or the pseudogene TRBV3-2) to TRBJ2-2, with a weak D call TRBD2 (5 bases). The CDR3 length is 14 residues. V lost 0 bases and J lost 7, with 9 bases in between. Germline CDR1 reads LGHDT; CDR2 reads YNNKEL (reference sequence). In DNA form, the CDR3 reads TGTGCCAGCAGCCAAGAAGGACTGCGCGGGGAGCTGTTTTTT. Encoded protein: CASSQEGLRGELFF.

The V gene is TRBV12-3 or TRBV12-4, the J gene TRBJ2-7; TRBD2 is a possible D gene (6 bases). The germline V and J ends were trimmed by 6 bases and 3 bases, with 9 bases remaining between them. This CDR3 spans 12 amino acids. In DNA form, the CDR3 reads TGTGCCAGCAGGGGGACTTACTACGAGCAGTACTTC. The encoded protein is CASRGTYYEQYF.

The chain joins TRBV21-1 to TRBJ2-3. TRBV21-1 is a pseudogene locus. This CDR3 contains 13 residues. The CDR3 region is CASSKNVTDTQYF. The CDR3 DNA follows: TGTGCCAGCAGCAAGAACGTCACAGATACGCAGTATTTT.

This sequence joins TRBV4-2 and TRBJ2-2; D remains unclear. Trimming stripped 4 bases from V and 2 bases from J, with 14 bases between. The CDR3 sequence is 16 residues long. Germline loops: CDR1 LGHNA, CDR2 YNFKEQ. The CDR3 DNA is TGTGCCAGCAGCCCCGGGTCCTCCTATAACACCGGGGAGCTGTTTTTT. Translating it yields CASSPGSSYNTGELFF.

The V gene is TRBV6-2 or TRBV6-3, the J gene TRBJ2-3, with 13 positions matching TRBD2. Trimming removed 6 bases from V and 6 bases from J; junction bases left unmatched: 9. Germline V gene data show CDR1 as MNHEY and CDR2 as SVGEGT. This CDR3 spans 16 amino acids. Written as DNA, the CDR3 is TGTGCCAGCAGCCGGACTAGCGGGGGACCAATCGATACGCAGTATTTT. Protein product: CASSRTSGGPIDTQYF.

The chain recombines TRBV20-1 with TRBJ1-2; no clear D gene. The CDR3 is made up of 11 amino acids. Germline loops: CDR1 DFQATT, CDR2 SNEGSKA (reference sequence). V was clipped by 5 bases and J by 7 bases, with 11 bases between them. The CDR3, as DNA: TGCAGTGCTTATTCGTCTGGTGGCTACACCTTC. This codes for CSAYSSGGYTF.

V is TRBV4-2 and J is TRBJ2-3, with a weak D call TRBD1 (5 bases). The CDR3 has 15 residues. Trimming shortened V by 0 bases and J by 6 bases, and 13 bases separated the two germline ends. Germline V CDR1 and CDR2: LGHNA, YNFKEQ. Here the CDR3 reads CASSQDGAGRDTQYF. In nucleotides, the CDR3 is TGTGCCAGCAGCCAAGATGGGGCAGGGCGTGATACGCAGTATTTT.